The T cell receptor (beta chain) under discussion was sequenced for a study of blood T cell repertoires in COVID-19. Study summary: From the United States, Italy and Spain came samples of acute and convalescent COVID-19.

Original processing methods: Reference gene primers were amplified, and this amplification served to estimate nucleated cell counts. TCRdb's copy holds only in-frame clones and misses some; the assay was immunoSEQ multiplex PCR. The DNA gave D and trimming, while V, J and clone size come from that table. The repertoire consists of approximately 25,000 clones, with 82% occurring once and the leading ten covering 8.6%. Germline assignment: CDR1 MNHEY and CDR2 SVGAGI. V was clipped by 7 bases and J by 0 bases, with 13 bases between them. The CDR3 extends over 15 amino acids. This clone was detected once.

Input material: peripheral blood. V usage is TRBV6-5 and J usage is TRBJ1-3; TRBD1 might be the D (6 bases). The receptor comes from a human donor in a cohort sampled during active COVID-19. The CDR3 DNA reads TGTGCCAGCACCCCTGACAGGAGCTCTGGAAACACCATATATTTT. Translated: CASTPDRSSGNTIYF.